The source of this T cell receptor beta chain is a study of blood T cell repertoires in COVID-19. Across the whole study: Acute-phase and convalescent COVID-19 samples originated in the United States, Italy and Spain.

The CDR3 consists of 14 residues. Generated by immunoSEQ multiplex PCR, the TCRdb table keeps only in-frame clones and is missing some. The table shows 100,000 to 150,000 clones, with over 75% occurring only once. Specimen: peripheral blood. This receptor was obtained from a man between 50 and 59 years old with acute or convalescent COVID-19. The rearrangement links TRBV21-1 to TRBJ2-2; the DNA was not compared with TRBD2, the D call given in the table. TRBV21-1 is labeled a pseudogene. The DNA of the CDR3 is TGTGCCAGCAGCCAGCGGGAGAACACCGGGGAGCTGTTTTTT. This translates into CASSQRENTGELFF.